Detailed here is one T cell receptor (beta chain). Its antigen is undetermined. These data are taken from a study of blood T cells in healthy people across ages. Next came a second PCR, run for roughly 6 to 11 cycles, which used a sample-barcoded 5' primer along with a J-beta primer mix. Every single cDNA molecule received a tag from a template-switch adaptor with 12 random nucleotides. All samples yielded 2.5 million or more CDR3-containing paired-end reads. MiXCR, applied by TCRdb to the 5' RACE reads, yields one record per CDR3 protein. The sample lists about 1,500,000 distinct CDR3 sequences; around two fifths were seen once. Findings of the study overall: Diversity was estimated from one million T cells, and these estimates were considered underestimates.

Trimming shortened V by 5 bases and J by 4 bases, and 11 bases separated the two germline ends. Germline V gene data show CDR1 as SGHVS and CDR2 as FNYEAQ. The CDR3 has 13 residues. Sequenced input: blood. This sequence joins TRBV7-6 and TRBJ1-2; D gene ambiguous. The sequence was collected from a young woman in good health. The CDR3 spells CASSPADGYGYTF. The CDR3 DNA is TGTGCCAGCAGCCCGGCGGACGGCTATGGCTACACCTTC. Drawing the rest from reference TRBV7-6 and TRBJ1-2, the complete variable domain is GAGVSQSPRYKVTKRGQDVALRCDPISGHVSLYWYRQALGQGPEFLTYFNYEAQQDKSGLPNDRFSAERPEGSISTLTIQRTEQRDSAMYRCASSPADGYGYTFGSGTRLTVV.